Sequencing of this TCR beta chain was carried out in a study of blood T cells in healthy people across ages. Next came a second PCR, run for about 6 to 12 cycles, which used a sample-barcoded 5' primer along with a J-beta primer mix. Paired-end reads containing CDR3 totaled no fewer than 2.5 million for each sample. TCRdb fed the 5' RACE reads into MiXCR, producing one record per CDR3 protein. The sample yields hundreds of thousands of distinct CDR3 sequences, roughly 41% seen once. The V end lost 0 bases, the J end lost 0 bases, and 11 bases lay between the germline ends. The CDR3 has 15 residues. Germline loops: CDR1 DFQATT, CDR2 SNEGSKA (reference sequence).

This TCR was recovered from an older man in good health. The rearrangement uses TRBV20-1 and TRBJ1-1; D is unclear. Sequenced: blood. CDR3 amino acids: CSARDKTVLNTEAFF. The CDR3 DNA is TGCAGTGCTAGAGACAAGACTGTTTTGAACACTGAAGCTTTCTTT.